Listed below are T cell receptor beta chains from one sample, sequenced in a study of blood T cell repertoires in COVID-19. Sequencing was performed with immunoSEQ multiplex PCR; in TCRdb, only in-frame clones are kept and a portion is missing. The table shows roughly 87,000 clones, with about 82% occurring only once. Sequencing input: peripheral blood. The origin of the receptors is a man aged 45-60 years with active COVID-19. Each CDR3 is given with its conserved first and last residue. The order of the fields is V gene, J gene, CDR3 protein.

TRBV29-1	TRBJ1-1	CSVETPTTAFF
TRBV30	TRBJ1-5	CAWSVLNSNQPQHF
TRBV18	TRBJ2-5	CASSPPGRQETQYF
TRBV30	TRBJ2-3	CAWNPRTGNTDTQYF
TRBV15	TRBJ2-3	CATSRPSGDTQYF
TRBV30	TRBJ2-7	CACRLAGGYYEQYF
TRBV5-4	TRBJ1-4	CASSVRQGAGEKLFF
TRBV11-2	TRBJ2-1	CASSLTTRNEQFF
TRBV15	TRBJ2-7	CATSRDKGVEQYF
TRBV9	TRBJ2-7	CASSVGAGSYEQYF
TRBV6-5	TRBJ2-7	CASSYTGQGSEQYF
TRBV19	TRBJ1-2	CASSTILDRVDGYTF
TRBV30	TRBJ2-1	CAMEAGESYNEQFF
TRBV28	TRBJ1-1	CASSSPRAGFNVEAFF
TRBV4-2	TRBJ2-7	CASSQGVTNSYEQYF
TRBV5-1	TRBJ2-1	CASSLGQGNEQFF
TRBV6-1	TRBJ1-5	CASSEPRVPLGPQHF
TRBV3-1/TRBV3-2	TRBJ2-1	CASSVIGLAGAGEQFF
TRBV19	TRBJ1-5	CASSIDSTAGQPQHF
TRBV9	TRBJ1-5	CASSVSDGKPQHF
TRBV9	TRBJ2-1	CASSDSPAYNEQFF
TRBV30	TRBJ1-2	CAWSVDFEGAADGYTF
TRBV27	TRBJ2-5	CASSSTVGLQETQYF
TRBV30	TRBJ1-1	CAWSKTGTGINTEAFF
TRBV5-5	TRBJ1-4	CASSLEDRGHEKLFF
TRBV4-3	TRBJ2-1	CASSQADLDRGPNNEQFF
TRBV28	TRBJ2-3	CASKGSFELGGTDTQYF
TRBV6-2/TRBV6-3	TRBJ1-4	CASSWPNEKLFF
TRBV15	TRBJ1-5	CATSRDPRERSNQPQHF
TRBV11-3	TRBJ2-5	CASSSAGGETQYF
TRBV29-1	TRBJ2-7	CSVQDRGGSGEQYF
TRBV12-3/TRBV12-4	TRBJ1-5	CASSVTFQPQHF
TRBV9	TRBJ1-5	CASSAGNSNQPQHF
TRBV29-1	TRBJ2-1	CSVISPTSGGTYNEQFF
TRBV7-3	TRBJ1-2	CASSLGTGDVRYGYTF
TRBV18	TRBJ2-5	CASSPGLAGVWETQYF
TRBV28	TRBJ2-5	CASSRTGTETQYF
TRBV6-5	TRBJ1-1	CASSYEGRTEAFF
TRBV7-2	TRBJ2-3	CASSLGRMGGRASDTQYF
TRBV5-8	TRBJ1-5	CASSLDGTGGNQPQHF
TRBV6-2/TRBV6-3	TRBJ1-2	CASSPLDRALPGYTF
TRBV9	TRBJ2-7	CASSVFSGSGYEQYF
TRBV4-2	TRBJ2-1	CASSQDPSGRLGNEQFF
TRBV4-3	TRBJ1-2	CASSLTGRSNYGYTF
TRBV7-8	TRBJ1-5	CASSYGGRQPQHF
TRBV19	TRBJ2-1	CASSTPGTGGYEQFF
TRBV6-5	TRBJ1-2	CATAGGDYGYTF
TRBV2	TRBJ2-1	CARTGTRGNNEQFF
TRBV5-1	TRBJ2-7	CASSPPAGTGVDEQYF
TRBV28	TRBJ2-7	CASSPGLGPREQYF
TRBV28	TRBJ1-6	CASSRSDRESSPLHF
TRBV5-1	TRBJ2-5	CASSFGTSGMETQYF
TRBV10-3	TRBJ1-6	CAISETGNSPLHF
TRBV20-1	TRBJ2-2	CSASRRGVPGELFF